This TCR beta chain was recovered during a study of patients and donors after allogeneic stem cell transplantation. TCRdb re-derived calls from the RT-PCR reads in MiXCR, one entry per CDR3 protein. There are approximately 200,000 distinct CDR3 sequences in the sample; 41% occur only once, and 33% lies in the top ten. This CDR3 region has 13 residues. Germline assignment: CDR1 MNHNY and CDR2 SVGAGI (reference sequence). V was cut by 8 bases and J by 3 bases, with 12 bases left in between. Sample: blood, either unsorted or a sorted T cell fraction (not recorded which). This receptor was taken from a human donor who was either an allogeneic HSCT recipient or a stem cell or donor lymphocyte infusion donor (not recorded which). It is not recorded whose cells these are; they may come from a transplant donor. The rearrangement links TRBV6-6 to TRBJ2-3; no clear D gene. The CDR3 loop is CASLPPTTDTQYF. The CDR3 DNA reads TGTGCCAGCCTCCCTCCCACGACAGATACGCAGTATTTT.